The T cell receptor (beta chain) under discussion was sequenced for a study of blood T cell repertoires in COVID-19. The overall study: Researchers got acute and convalescent COVID-19 samples from the United States, Italy and Spain. Sample material is recorded as cDNA or gDNA derived from T cells, B-cell-depleted T cells, or PBMCs.

Original methodology: Amplification with reference gene primers provided the estimates of nucleated cell counts. Assay: immunoSEQ multiplex PCR; the TCRdb copy retains only in-frame clones and omits some. V and J calls and clone size are those listed in that table; D and trimming were worked out from the DNA. This sample has 650,000 to 800,000 clones, with 80% to 90% found just once. Germline values: CDR1 SGHRS, CDR2 YFSETQ. There are 18 residues in the CDR3. The V and J ends lost 0 bases and 1 base, in that order; junction bases with no gene match: 9. The sequenced material came from peripheral blood. The receptor comes from a woman aged 18-29 years with acute or convalescent COVID-19. V gene TRBV5-1 combines with J gene TRBJ2-2; 7 bases align to TRBD1. CDR3 sequence reads: CASSLAILRQGNTGELFF. CDR3 nucleotide sequence: TGCGCCAGCAGCTTGGCGATATTGAGACAGGGGAACACCGGGGAGCTGTTTTTT.